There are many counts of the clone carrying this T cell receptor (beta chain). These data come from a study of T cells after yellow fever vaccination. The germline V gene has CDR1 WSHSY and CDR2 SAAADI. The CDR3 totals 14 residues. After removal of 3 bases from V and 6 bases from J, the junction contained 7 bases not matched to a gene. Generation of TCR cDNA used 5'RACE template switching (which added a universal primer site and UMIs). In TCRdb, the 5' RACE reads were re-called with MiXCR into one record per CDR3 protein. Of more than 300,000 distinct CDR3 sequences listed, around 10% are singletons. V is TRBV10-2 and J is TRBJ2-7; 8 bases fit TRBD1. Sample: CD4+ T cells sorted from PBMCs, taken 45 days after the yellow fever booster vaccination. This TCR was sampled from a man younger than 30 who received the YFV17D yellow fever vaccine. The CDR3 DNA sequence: TGCGCCAGCAGTGAAGCCGGACAGGGAGGCGAGCAGTACTTC. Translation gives CASSEAGQGGEQYF.